The clone carrying this T cell receptor (beta chain) was counted ten times or more. This CDR3 contains 14 residues. V was pared by 6 bases and J by 3 bases, with 13 bases between. Per germline, CDR1 MNHEY and CDR2 SVGAGI. The data belong to a study of Graves' ophthalmopathy and Graves' hyperthyroidism. Amplifying from RNA transcripts, the study obtained TCR beta CDR3 regions. Second-round multiplex PCR came after a first-round RT-PCR that employed HTBI primers. TCRdb processed the multiplex PCR reads anew with MiXCR; each CDR3 protein has one entry. Altogether a few hundred thousand distinct CDR3 sequences are present, about 18% being singletons, with the ten largest covering roughly 2.4%. In this cohort's terms, stable hyperthyroidism meant no ophthalmopathy by 18 months of follow-up. Sampling around 9 ml of fresh peripheral blood provided the PBMCs.

Sample: peripheral blood. The chain recombines TRBV6-5 with TRBJ2-3; D is undetermined. This receptor was obtained from an adult woman with stable Graves' hyperthyroidism. CDR3 sequence (DNA): TGTGCCAGCAGGCCCGACCCCCAAACAGATACGCAGTATTTT. Translated, it gives CASRPDPQTDTQYF.